A single sample gave rise to the 16 T cell receptor beta chains below, sequenced in a study of blood T cell repertoires in COVID-19. Profiling relied on immunoSEQ multiplex PCR, and the TCRdb table lists in-frame clones only, not all of them. The profile shows some 150,000 clones, 81% of them singletons. Sequencing was done on a sample of peripheral blood. The origin of the receptors is a human donor with acute or convalescent COVID-19. The donor label of this sample is uncertain.

J is TRBJ1-1 and V is TRBV5-1; 7 positions match TRBD1. V trimming: 3 bases; J trimming: 5 bases; junction bases outside the gene matches: 4. Germline V gives CDR1 SGHRS, CDR2 YFSETQ. The CDR3 is made up of 13 amino acids. The CDR3 loop is CASSSGGRTEAFF. The DNA of the CDR3 is TGCGCCAGCAGCTCAGGGGGTCGGACTGAAGCTTTCTTT.

J is TRBJ2-7 and V is TRBV25-1; 8 bases agree with TRBD1. The germline V gene encodes CDR1 MGHDK and CDR2 SYGVNS. CDR3 length: 15 amino acids. V shed 6 bases and J 0 bases; nucleotides not matched to a gene: 7. CDR3 sequence: CASSKGQASSYEQYF. For the CDR3, the DNA is TGTGCCAGCAGCAAGGGACAGGCCAGCTCCTACGAGCAGTACTTC.

The CDR3 DNA reads TGTGCCAGCAGTCTGACAGGGGACTATGGCTACACCTTC. It translates to CASSLTGDYGYTF. J is TRBJ1-2 and V is TRBV6-5; 8 bases map to TRBD1. With V trimmed by 5 bases and J by 3 bases, 2 bases remained unmatched. The CDR3 length is 13 residues. Germline loops: CDR1 MNHEY, CDR2 SVGAGI.

This clone was observed once. The chain employs TRBV9 and TRBJ1-1, with 7 nucleotides matching TRBD1. Germline V gives CDR1 SGDLS, CDR2 YYNGEE. This CDR3 is 14 amino acids long. V shed 4 bases, J shed 5 bases, and the junction held 8 bases outside the gene matches. The DNA of the CDR3 is TGTGCCAGCAGCCCCCAGACAGGGAGGACTGAAGCTTTCTTT. Its translation is CASSPQTGRTEAFF.

This chain uses TRBV6-2 or TRBV6-3 with TRBJ1-5; 8 bases line up with TRBD1. The V gene end was trimmed by 0 bases and the J gene end by 7 bases; junction bases not matched to a gene: 5. Per germline, CDR1 MNHEY and CDR2 SVGEGT. The CDR3 length is 15 residues. CDR3 sequence (DNA): TGTGCCAGCAGTTACTCAGACAGGGGAACGCAGCCCCAGCATTTT. Its translation: CASSYSDRGTQPQHF.

This chain uses TRBV3-1 (or the pseudogene TRBV3-2) with TRBJ1-2, with a weak D call TRBD1 (5 bases). Germline-derived CDR1 and CDR2 are LGHDT and YNNKEL (reference sequence). V lost 4 bases, J lost 1 base, and 10 bases lay in between. This CDR3 comprises 14 residues. CDR3 protein: CASSPPDSNYGYTF. Here the CDR3 DNA reads TGTGCCAGCAGCCCCCCCGACAGTAACTATGGCTACACCTTC.

This clone was seen only once. The V and J genes are TRBV18 and TRBJ2-1, with 8 bases aligning to TRBD1. From germline, CDR1 is KGHSH and CDR2 LQKENI. With 3 bases clipped from V and 7 bases from J, the junction kept 5 bases outside the gene matches. This CDR3 is built from 14 residues. In nucleotides, the CDR3 is TGTGCCAGCTCACCTGCTACAGGGGGGAATGAGCAGTTCTTC. Amino acid sequence: CASSPATGGNEQFF.

This chain links TRBV12-3 or TRBV12-4 with TRBJ1-5, with D perhaps TRBD1 (5 bases). This CDR3 is 13 amino acids long. The ends were cut back, 8 bases at V and 4 bases at J, with 12 bases in the middle. The CDR3 region is CASDPGLNQPQHF. CDR3 sequence (DNA): TGTGCCAGCGATCCAGGGCTGAATCAGCCCCAGCATTTT.

The J gene is TRBJ2-7, the V gene TRBV11-1; D might be TRBD1 (7 bases). The CDR3 totals 15 residues. Germline values: CDR1 SGHAT, CDR2 FQDESV (reference sequence). Between the trimmed V and J ends, which lost 1 base and 3 bases, there was a span of 13 bases. The CDR3 region has the DNA TGTGCCAGCAGCTTAGGGCGGGACAGATACTACGAGCAGTACTTC. It encodes CASSLGRDRYYEQYF.

V usage is TRBV2 and J usage is TRBJ1-2, with D possibly matching TRBD1 (6 bases). The CDR3 has 16 residues. Germline V lookup: CDR1 SNHLY, CDR2 FYNNEI. The V gene lost 5 bases and the J gene lost 1 base, with 17 bases spanning the gap. The chain's CDR3 is CASSRIQGDYNYGYTF. The CDR3, as DNA: TGTGCCAGCAGTCGGATACAGGGCGACTATAACTATGGCTACACCTTC.

V is TRBV2 and J is TRBJ2-1; TRBD2 aligns across 8 bases. Germline CDR1 reads SNHLY; CDR2 reads FYNNEI. The CDR3 spans 13 residues. V dropped 8 bases and J dropped 5; count of bases not matched to a gene: 5. The DNA of the CDR3 is TGTGCCAGCCGCCGGCGGGGGGACAATGAGCAGTTCTTC. It specifies CASRRRGDNEQFF.

The rearrangement links TRBV9 to TRBJ1-1, with D possibly matching TRBD1 (6 bases). Germline CDR1 SGDLS, CDR2 YYNGEE. This CDR3 has 14 residues. V lost 3 bases and J 0 bases, leaving 9 bases between the germline ends. CDR3 in amino acids: CASSAKGVNTEAFF. The CDR3 region has the DNA TGTGCCAGCAGCGCTAAGGGGGTGAACACTGAAGCTTTCTTT.

This chain links TRBV10-1 with TRBJ1-1; 9 bases map to TRBD1. V was pared by 1 base and J by 6 bases, with 6 bases of the junction left unmatched. CDR1 is WNHNN, CDR2 SYGVQD, per germline (reference sequence). The CDR3 contains 15 residues. The CDR3 loop is CASSEWKDRGSEAFF. The CDR3 nucleotides read TGCGCCAGCAGTGAGTGGAAGGACAGGGGCTCTGAAGCTTTCTTT.

The rearrangement links TRBV12-5 to TRBJ2-5; D might be TRBD1 (5 bases). Looked up from germline, CDR1 is LGHNT and CDR2 is FRNRAP. The CDR3 length is 15 residues. V was clipped by 5 bases and J by 5 bases, with 18 bases between them. The CDR3 here is CASGPPAGLQETQYF. As DNA, the CDR3 is TGTGCTAGTGGTCCCCCGGCAGGGTTGCAGGAGACCCAGTACTTC.

CDR3 sequence (DNA): TGCAGCGTTGGGACAGTGGGCACTGAAGCTTTCTTT. The encoded protein is CSVGTVGTEAFF. This rearrangement joins TRBV29-1 to TRBJ1-1, with D possibly TRBD1 on 6 matching bases. CDR1 is SQVTM, CDR2 ANQGSEA, per germline. The germline V and J ends were trimmed by 4 bases and 4 bases, with 10 bases remaining between them. CDR3 size: 12 residues.

This chain uses TRBV6-5 with TRBJ1-1, with D hard to call. The ends were cut back, 7 bases at V and 2 bases at J, with 11 bases in the middle. Germline loops: CDR1 MNHEY, CDR2 SVGAGI. The CDR3 covers 13 residues. This chain's CDR3 is CASTSTTNTEAFF. The DNA for the CDR3 is TGTGCCAGCACCTCGACAACCAACACTGAAGCTTTCTTT.